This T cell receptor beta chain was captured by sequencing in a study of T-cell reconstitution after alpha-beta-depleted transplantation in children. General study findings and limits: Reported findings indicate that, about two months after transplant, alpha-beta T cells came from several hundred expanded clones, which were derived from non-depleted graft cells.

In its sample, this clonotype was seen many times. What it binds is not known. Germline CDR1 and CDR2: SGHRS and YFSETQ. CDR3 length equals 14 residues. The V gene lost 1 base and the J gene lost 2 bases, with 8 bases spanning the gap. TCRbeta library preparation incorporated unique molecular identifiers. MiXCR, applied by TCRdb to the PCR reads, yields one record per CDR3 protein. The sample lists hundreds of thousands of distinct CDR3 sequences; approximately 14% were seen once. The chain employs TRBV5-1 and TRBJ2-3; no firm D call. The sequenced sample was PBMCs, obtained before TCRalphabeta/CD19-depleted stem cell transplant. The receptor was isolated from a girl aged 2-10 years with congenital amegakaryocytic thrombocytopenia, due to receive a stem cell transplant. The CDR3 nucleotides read TGCGCCAGCAGCTTGATCGGACCCACAGATACGCAGTATTTT. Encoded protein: CASSLIGPTDTQYF.